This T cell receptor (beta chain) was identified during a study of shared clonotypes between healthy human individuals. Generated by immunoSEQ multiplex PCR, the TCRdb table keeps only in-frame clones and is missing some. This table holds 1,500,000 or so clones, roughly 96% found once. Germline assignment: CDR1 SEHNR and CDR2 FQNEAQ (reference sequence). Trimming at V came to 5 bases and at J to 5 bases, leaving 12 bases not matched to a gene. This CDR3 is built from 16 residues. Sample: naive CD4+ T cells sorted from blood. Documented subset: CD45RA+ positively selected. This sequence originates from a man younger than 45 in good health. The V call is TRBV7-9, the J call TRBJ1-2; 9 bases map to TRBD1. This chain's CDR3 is CASSHKETGGFYGYTF. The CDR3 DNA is TGTGCCAGCAGCCACAAAGAGACAGGGGGTTTTTATGGCTACACCTTC.